This T cell receptor beta chain derives from a study of blood T cell repertoires in COVID-19. Across the study: Donors in the United States, Italy and Spain gave samples during acute or convalescent COVID-19. The cDNA or gDNA used as material had been derived from T cells, B-cell-depleted T cells, or PBMCs.

The table came from immunoSEQ multiplex PCR; TCRdb's copy has only in-frame clones and leaves some out. The sample consists of approximately 240,000 clones, around four fifths of them appearing once. The V and J ends lost 4 bases and 1 base respectively, with 8 bases between them. Germline values: CDR1 SGHNT, CDR2 YYREEE (reference sequence). There are 13 residues in the CDR3. This sequence originates from a woman in her sixties with active or convalescent COVID-19. V usage is TRBV5-4 and J usage is TRBJ1-1; the D gene is possibly TRBD1 (5 bases). The sequencing input was peripheral blood. CDR3 sequence: CASSVDRNTEAFF. The CDR3 nucleotides read TGTGCCAGCAGCGTCGACAGGAACACTGAAGCTTTCTTT.